This note documents a single T cell receptor beta chain sequence. Its antigen is still unknown. The data were obtained in a study of CD4 T cell repertoires in COVID-19. The table came from immunoSEQ multiplex PCR; TCRdb's copy has only in-frame clones and leaves some out. The data contain about 75,000 clones, 83% of them singletons. Study conclusions and caveats: Two or all three memory subsets shared several highly expanded SARS-CoV-2-reactive clonotypes.

The material was CD4+ T cells from peripheral blood, obtained after recovery from COVID-19. The sequence came from a human donor who had COVID-19.

This CDR3 is CASSRRSGGGQSNEQFF. CDR3 bases: TGTGCCAGCAGTCGGCGTTCTGGGGGGGGACAGAGCAATGAGCAGTTCTTC. The chain recombines TRBV27 with TRBJ2-1; D may match TRBD1 or TRBD2 (7 bases each). CDR1 is MNHEY, CDR2 SMNVEV, per germline (reference sequence). The CDR3 has 17 amino acids. V lost 5 bases to trimming and J lost 6 bases, with 23 bases between them.